These 11 T cell receptor beta chains came from one sample sequenced in a study of technical replicates of blood from a few donors. The protocol was immunoSEQ multiplex PCR, while the TCRdb copy is restricted to in-frame clones and leaves out a portion. The table has 75,000 to 85,000 clones, 75% to 85% seen once; the top ten hold around 3.9%. Sequenced sample: PBMCs. These receptor sequences come from a human donor in good health. Some clones in this sample may be carry-over from other donors' samples.

The V gene is TRBV30, the J gene TRBJ1-5; 7 nucleotides line up with TRBD1. CDR1 and CDR2 (germline): GTSNPN, SVGIG (reference sequence). CDR3 length equals 15 residues. V gave up 2 bases and J gave up 7 bases; unmatched junction bases: 11. For the CDR3, the DNA is TGTGCCTGGAGTCTCAGGGGGAAGTATCGCCAGCCCCAGCATTTT. This codes for CAWSLRGKYRQPQHF. The whole variable domain, filled in from reference TRBV30 and TRBJ1-5, reads SQTIHQWPATLVQPVGSPLSLECTVEGTSNPNLYWYRQAAGRGLQLLFYSVGIGQISSEVPQNLSASRPQDRQFILSSKKLLLSDSGFYLCAWSLRGKYRQPQHFGDGTRLSIL.

This CDR3 is CASSPQGASGEQYF. In DNA form, the CDR3 reads TGTGCCAGCAGCCCACAGGGGGCGAGTGGCGAGCAGTACTTC. V gene TRBV2 combines with J gene TRBJ2-7; 9 bases agree with TRBD1. The ends lost 6 bases at V and 6 bases at J; junction bases unmatched: 9. Germline loops: CDR1 SNHLY, CDR2 FYNNEI. CDR3 size: 14 residues.

The chain uses TRBV5-1 and TRBJ1-4; 9 bases agree with TRBD1. From germline, CDR1 is SGHRS and CDR2 YFSETQ. The CDR3 extends over 14 amino acids. V lost 3 bases and J lost 6; bases outside the gene matches: 3. In nucleotides, the CDR3 is TGCGCCAGCAGCTCCGGGACAGGGTATGAAAAACTGTTTTTT. Its translation: CASSSGTGYEKLFF.

This sequence joins TRBV7-9 and TRBJ2-7; 7 bases fit TRBD1. The germline V gene has CDR1 SEHNR and CDR2 FQNEAQ (reference sequence). J was trimmed by 1 base and V by 6 bases; bases with no gene match: 9. The CDR3 is 15 residues long. The DNA for the CDR3 is TGTGCCAGCAGTCCCGCCCAACAGGGGTCCTACGAGCAGTACTTC. Amino acids: CASSPAQQGSYEQYF.

The chain employs TRBV30 and TRBJ2-5; a possible D gene is TRBD1 (5 bases). The CDR3 length is 12 residues. V lost 5 bases to trimming and J lost 5 bases, with 12 bases between them. Germline CDR1 is GTSNPN and CDR2 is SVGIG (reference sequence). The CDR3 coding sequence is TGTGCCTGGGAAGCAGGGTACGAGACCCAGTACTTC. It translates to CAWEAGYETQYF.

The V and J genes are TRBV5-1 and TRBJ2-3, with D maybe TRBD2 (5 bases). The V end was cut by 7 bases, the J end by 11 bases, with 14 bases between. Germline values: CDR1 SGHRS, CDR2 YFSETQ. The CDR3 contains 11 residues. The CDR3 reads CASSMDWKQYF. CDR3 nucleotide sequence: TGCGCCAGCTCCATGGACTGGAAGCAGTATTTT.

The chain employs TRBV5-1 and TRBJ2-3; tentatively, D is TRBD1 (6 bases). Germline assignment: CDR1 SGHRS and CDR2 YFSETQ. The length of the CDR3 is 15 residues. The V and J ends lost 4 bases and 5 bases respectively, with 17 bases between them. This CDR3 is CASSALQGLIDTQYF. DNA of the CDR3: TGCGCCAGCAGCGCCTTACAGGGCTTGATAGATACGCAGTATTTT.

The chain is built from TRBV12-5 and TRBJ1-5; 10 positions match TRBD1. The V segment lost 1 base and the J segment 11 bases; nucleotides outside the gene matches: 8. This CDR3 has 15 residues. Looked up from germline, CDR1 is LGHNT and CDR2 is FRNRAP. For the CDR3, the DNA is TGTGCTAGTGGTTTGGAGGGACAGGGGCAAAGGGCCCAGCATTTT. It encodes CASGLEGQGQRAQHF. Combining the CDR3 with reference TRBV12-5 and TRBJ1-5 gives the whole variable domain DARVTQTPRHKVTEMGQEVTMRCQPILGHNTVFWYRQTMMQGLELLAYFRNRAPLDDSGMPKDRFSAEMPDATLATLKIQPSEPRDSAVYFCASGLEGQGQRAQHFGDGTRLSIL.

The chain employs TRBV5-4 and TRBJ2-4; 9 bases match TRBD1. Losses at the gene ends were 4 bases for V and 9 bases for J; bases not matched to a gene: 2. Germline assignment: CDR1 SGHNT and CDR2 YYREEE (reference sequence). This CDR3 comprises 12 residues. CDR3 sequence: CASSMTGGIQYF. DNA for the CDR3: TGTGCCAGCAGCATGACAGGGGGCATTCAGTACTTC. The whole variable domain, filled in from reference TRBV5-4 and TRBJ2-4, reads ETGVTQSPTHLIKTRGQQVTLRCSSQSGHNTVSWYQQALGQGPQFIFQYYREEENGRGNFPPRFSGLQFPNYSSELNVNALELDDSALYLCASSMTGGIQYFGAGTRLSVL.

This sequence joins TRBV23-1 and TRBJ2-1; TRBD2 aligns across 13 bases. TRBV23-1 is sorted into the ORF group, with uncertain function. Unmatched junction bases numbered 14, after V lost 3 bases and J lost 3 bases. CDR3 length: 20 amino acids. The CDR3 region is CASSHPGTSGTTSVYNEQFF. For the CDR3, the DNA is TGCGCCAGCAGTCACCCCGGGACTAGCGGGACCACGAGCGTCTACAATGAGCAGTTCTTC.

DNA for the CDR3: TGTGCCTGGACAGGGGGCTTAGCGAACACTGAAGCTTTCTTT. It is translated as CAWTGGLANTEAFF. V is TRBV30 and J is TRBJ1-1, with TRBD1 matching over 8 bases. This CDR3 contains 14 residues. Germline-derived CDR1 and CDR2 are GTSNPN and SVGIG (reference sequence). After removal of 4 bases from V and 1 base from J, the junction contained 5 bases not matched to a gene. Full variable domain (remainder filled in from reference TRBV30 and TRBJ1-1): SQTIHQWPATLVQPVGSPLSLECTVEGTSNPNLYWYRQAAGRGLQLLFYSVGIGQISSEVPQNLSASRPQDRQFILSSKKLLLSDSGFYLCAWTGGLANTEAFFGQGTRLTVV.